This T cell receptor (beta chain) originates from a study of tissue T cells after allogeneic stem cell transplantation. Regarding the study as a whole: Few T cell clones were shared across patients, but motif clusters showed tissue-specific shared signatures. Blood and spleen captured only part of the tissue TCR repertoire.

The protocol was immunoSEQ multiplex PCR, while the TCRdb copy is restricted to in-frame clones and leaves out a portion. The repertoire holds more than 6,500 clones, with under 35% as singletons. On this clone itself: The antigen remains unidentified. Mouse gene names and germline throughout. From the germline J gene comes the end of the CDR3, since the read stops 1 residue before it.

Time point specified: mouse harvest day 14 after allogeneic transplant. The graft held 10^6 splenic CD5+ T cells and 10^7 T-cell-depleted bone marrow cells. B6 (H2b) cells into BALB/c (H2d) mice; tissues taken at day 7 or 14. Germline CDR1 reads SNHLY; CDR2 reads FYNGKV (reference sequence). This CDR3 spans 13 amino acids. Trimming took 3 bases from V and 1 from J, leaving 6 bases between them. V and J are TRBV3 and TRBJ1-1; no clear D. Input material: skin. The clonotype comes from a female BALB/c mouse given C57BL/6 T cells with graft-versus-host disease after an allogeneic hematopoietic cell transplant. The covered CDR3 bases are TGTGCCAGCAGCTTTGGGGAAAACACAGAAGTCTTC. It encodes CASSFGENTEVF. The entire CDR3 is CASSFGENTEVFF.